Listed below are T cell receptor beta chains from one sample, sequenced in a study of blood T cell repertoires in COVID-19. The method was immunoSEQ multiplex PCR; TCRdb's version includes in-frame clones alone and lacks a portion of them. The sample records some 130,000 clones, roughly two thirds being singletons. Sequenced sample: peripheral blood. Receptor source: an older woman with acute or convalescent COVID-19. The CDR3 runs from the conserved cysteine through the conserved F or W. The D gene is left open where the match is weak. The size field is filled for only some rows; it gives once, few, many or a size class.

d_call	clone_size	v_call	j_call	cdr3_aa	cdr3_nt
TRBD2	once	TRBV6-4	TRBJ2-5	CASSDGTSGPGQETQYF	TGTGCCAGCAGCGATGGGACTAGCGGGCCTGGACAAGAGACCCAGTACTTC
TRBD2	.	TRBV28	TRBJ2-7	CASSFPLASGGLQEQYF	TGTGCCAGCAGTTTCCCCCTAGCTAGCGGGGGATTACAAGAGCAGTACTTC
.	few	TRBV18	TRBJ1-2	CASSSELSPYGYTF	TGTGCCAGCTCATCTGAATTGAGCCCCTATGGCTACACCTTC
.	.	TRBV3-1/TRBV3-2	TRBJ1-6	CASTGPPRGGVHSPLHF	TGTGCCAGCACGGGCCCCCCCCGGGGGGGAGTACATTCACCCCTCCACTTT
.	once	TRBV7-2	TRBJ1-1	CASSSLIGAGTRGKEAFF	TGTGCCAGCAGCTCCCTGATCGGCGCAGGGACAAGGGGGAAAGAAGCTTTCTTT
TRBD1	once	TRBV10-1	TRBJ2-7	CASSDGTGGNEQYF	TGCGCCAGCAGTGACGGGACAGGGGGGAACGAGCAGTACTTC
.	.	TRBV5-1	TRBJ2-5	CASSSAAGQETQYF	TGCGCCAGCAGCTCGGCCGCAGGGCAAGAGACCCAGTACTTC
TRBD2	few	TRBV6-5	TRBJ2-5	CASSYTGLAGLETQYF	TGTGCCAGCAGTTATACGGGACTAGCGGGATTAGAGACCCAGTACTTC
TRBD2	.	TRBV4-3	TRBJ2-1	CASSQEAAGGPEQFF	TGCGCCAGCAGCCAAGAAGCAGCGGGGGGGCCCGAGCAGTTCTTC
.	.	TRBV5-1	TRBJ2-7	CASAVDAVSYEQYF	TGCGCCAGCGCGGTCGATGCAGTGAGCTACGAGCAGTACTTC
TRBD1	few	TRBV5-1	TRBJ2-7	CASSLTGGFYEQYF	TGCGCCAGCAGCCTTACAGGGGGGTTCTACGAGCAGTACTTC
TRBD2	.	TRBV13	TRBJ2-4	CTSSPGLAGVGLAKNIQYF	TGTACCAGCAGCCCCGGACTAGCGGGAGTGGGTTTAGCCAAAAACATTCAGTACTTC
TRBD2	.	TRBV12-5	TRBJ2-3	CASALAGGRTDTQYF	TGTGCTAGTGCCCTAGCGGGAGGGCGCACAGATACGCAGTATTTT
.	.	TRBV2	TRBJ2-6	CASSATGSGANVLTF	TGTGCCAGCAGTGCTACAGGGTCTGGGGCCAACGTCCTGACTTTC
TRBD1	.	TRBV24-1	TRBJ2-5	CATSAPGQGQETQYF	TGTGCCACCAGTGCCCCCGGACAGGGCCAAGAGACCCAGTACTTC
TRBD2	.	TRBV27	TRBJ2-7	CASSLWGGRWREQYF	TGTGCCAGCAGTTTATGGGGGGGTCGATGGAGAGAGCAGTACTTC
.	.	TRBV11-2	TRBJ1-3	CASSPRGGASGNTIYF	TGTGCCAGCAGCCCCCGGGGAGGGGCATCCGGAAACACCATATATTTT
.	.	TRBV7-9	TRBJ1-6	CASSSPGNSPLHF	TGTGCCAGCAGCTCCCCGGGAAATTCACCCCTCCACTTT
TRBD1	few	TRBV19	TRBJ2-3	CASSQTGGRGFFSTDTQYF	TGTGCCAGTAGTCAAACAGGGGGCAGGGGGTTTTTTTCCACAGATACGCAGTATTTT
TRBD2	.	TRBV30	TRBJ2-5	CAWNPGGGTAAQETQYF	TGTGCCTGGAATCCGGGGGGGGGTACAGCTGCCCAAGAGACCCAGTACTTC
.	.	TRBV11-2	TRBJ2-4	CASSLDRGYIQYF	TGTGCCAGCAGCTTAGATAGGGGTTACATTCAGTACTTC
TRBD1	.	TRBV19	TRBJ1-2	CASSSHRGNYGYTF	TGTGCCAGTAGTTCACACAGGGGAAACTATGGCTACACCTTC
TRBD1	.	TRBV7-8	TRBJ1-4	CASSLGTGVEKLFF	TGTGCCAGCAGCTTAGGGACAGGGGTTGAAAAACTGTTTTTT
TRBD1	.	TRBV6-5	TRBJ1-6	CASIEQGYNSPLHF	TGTGCCAGCATCGAACAGGGGTATAATTCACCCCTCCACTTT
.	once	TRBV27	TRBJ1-1	CASTPGVGNTEAFF	TGTGCCAGCACCCCCGGAGTTGGGAACACTGAAGCTTTCTTT
TRBD1	few	TRBV25-1	TRBJ2-3	CASSEWGTGRDTQYF	TGTGCCAGCAGTGAATGGGGGACAGGGCGGGATACGCAGTATTTT
.	few	TRBV30	TRBJ1-6	CAWSVLFNSPLHF	TGTGCCTGGAGTGTACTGTTTAATTCACCCCTCCACTTT
TRBD1	.	TRBV4-3	TRBJ2-7	CASSQDPTGHYEQYF	TGCGCCAGCAGCCAAGATCCGACAGGGCATTACGAGCAGTACTTC
.	few	TRBV10-1	TRBJ2-6	CATSEGSGANVLTF	TGCGCCACTAGCGAAGGGTCTGGGGCCAACGTCCTGACTTTC